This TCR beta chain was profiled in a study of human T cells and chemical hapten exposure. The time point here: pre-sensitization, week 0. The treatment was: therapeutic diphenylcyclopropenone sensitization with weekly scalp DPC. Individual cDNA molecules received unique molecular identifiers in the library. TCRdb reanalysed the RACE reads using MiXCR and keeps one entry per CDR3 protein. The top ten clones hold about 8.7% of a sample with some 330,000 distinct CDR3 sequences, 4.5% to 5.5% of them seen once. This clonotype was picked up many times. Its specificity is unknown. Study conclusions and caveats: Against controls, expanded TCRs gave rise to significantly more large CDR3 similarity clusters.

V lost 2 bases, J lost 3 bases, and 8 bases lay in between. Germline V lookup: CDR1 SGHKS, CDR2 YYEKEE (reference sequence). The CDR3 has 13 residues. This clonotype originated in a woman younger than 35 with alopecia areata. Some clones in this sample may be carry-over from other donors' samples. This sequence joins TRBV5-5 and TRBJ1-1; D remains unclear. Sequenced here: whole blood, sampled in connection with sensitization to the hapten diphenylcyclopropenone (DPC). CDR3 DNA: TGTGCCAGCAGCTTCTATGGGGACACTGAAGCTTTCTTT. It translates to CASSFYGDTEAFF. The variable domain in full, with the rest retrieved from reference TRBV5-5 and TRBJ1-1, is DAGVTQSPTHLIKTRGQQVTLRCSPISGHKSVSWYQQVLGQGPQFIFQYYEKEERGRGNFPDRFSARQFPNYSSELNVNALLLGDSALYLCASSFYGDTEAFFGQGTRLTVV.